A single sample is the source of the 25 T cell receptor beta chains below, sequenced in a study of cytomegalovirus exposure and HLA in healthy donors. The PCR contained 60 Vbeta and 13 Jbeta primers. Generated by immunoSEQ multiplex PCR, the TCRdb table keeps only in-frame clones and is missing some. The profile shows about 150,000 clones, around 80% of them singletons. The sample consisted of PBMCs. The receptors stem from a male donor in good health and CMV-seropositive.

This clone was found a few times. The chain employs TRBV6-5 and TRBJ2-7; D is perhaps TRBD2 (6 bases). With 10 bases removed from V and 7 bases from J, the gap between germline ends came to 11 bases. Looked up from germline, CDR1 is MNHEY and CDR2 is SVGAGI. The CDR3 extends over 10 amino acids. CDR3 in DNA: TGTGCCACTAGGGCGGGGGAGCAGTACTTC. Protein product: CATRAGEQYF.

This clone is a singleton in its sample. The chain links TRBV18 to TRBJ2-1; TRBD1 matches 9 bases. After removal of 3 bases from V and 4 bases from J, the junction contained 7 bases not matched to a gene. The CDR3 spans 16 residues. Germline V gene lookup returns CDR1 KGHSH and CDR2 LQKENI. The CDR3 region has the DNA TGTGCCAGCTCACCGTCACCGGGACAGGGTTACAATGAGCAGTTCTTC. Translation gives CASSPSPGQGYNEQFF. Filled out from reference TRBV18 and TRBJ2-1, the complete variable domain reads NAGVMQNPRHLVRRRGQEARLRCSPMKGHSHVYWYRQLPEEGLKFMVYLQKENIIDESGMPKERFSAEFPKEGPSILRIQQVVRGDSAAYFCASSPSPGQGYNEQFFGPGTRLTVL.

The chain links TRBV30 to TRBJ2-3, with 7 nucleotides matching TRBD2. This CDR3 region has 12 residues. CDR1 is GTSNPN and CDR2 is SVGIG in the germline V gene (reference sequence). CDR3 in DNA: TGTGCGTACGAGGGGAGGGCAGATACGCAGTATTTT. Translated: CAYEGRADTQYF.

V usage is TRBV7-9 and J usage is TRBJ2-7, with a weak D call TRBD2 (5 bases). Germline V CDR1 and CDR2: SEHNR, FQNEAQ (reference sequence). The CDR3 loop spans 12 amino acids. V was pared by 10 bases and J by 7 bases, with 17 bases between. In nucleotides, the CDR3 is TGTGCCACCGATCCGGGAAGTGATGAGCAGTACTTC. This codes for CATDPGSDEQYF.

The genes are TRBV7-8 and TRBJ2-5; TRBD2 matches 9 bases. V gave up 8 bases and J gave up 3 bases; unmatched junction bases: 10. The CDR3 is made up of 15 amino acids. Looked up from germline, CDR1 is SGHVS and CDR2 is FQNEAQ. The DNA for the CDR3 is TGTGCCAGCTTCCCCGGGACTAGCACGAAAGAGACCCAGTACTTC. This sequence encodes CASFPGTSTKETQYF.

The J gene is TRBJ1-2, the V gene TRBV13, with D maybe TRBD1 (5 bases). Germline CDR1 is PRHDT and CDR2 is FYEKMQ (reference sequence). The CDR3 spans 11 residues. Trimming removed 4 bases from V and 6 bases from J, with 6 bases in between. The DNA of the CDR3 is TGTGCCAGCAGCTCGGGGGATGGCTACACCTTC. Amino acid sequence: CASSSGDGYTF.

The rearrangement joins TRBV7-9 to TRBJ1-5, with 9 bases aligning to TRBD1. Per germline, CDR1 SEHNR and CDR2 FQNEAQ (reference sequence). The trim removed 1 base at V and 3 bases at J, leaving 7 bases unmatched. The CDR3 is 17 amino acids. Written as DNA, the CDR3 is TGTGCCAGCAGCTTAGTATCGGGGACAGGGAACAATCAGCCCCAGCATTTT. Translating it yields CASSLVSGTGNNQPQHF.

This chain links TRBV28 with TRBJ1-5; TRBD1 aligns across 7 bases. V was pared by 7 bases and J by 1 base, with 4 bases of the junction left unmatched. Germline V CDR1 and CDR2: MDHEN, SYDVKM. There are 14 residues in the CDR3. CDR3 sequence (DNA): TGTGCCAGCAAAGACAGGGACAGCAATCAGCCCCAGCATTTT. Encoded protein: CASKDRDSNQPQHF.

V usage is TRBV7-3 and J usage is TRBJ2-5; D not resolved. Per the germline V gene, CDR1 is SGHTA and CDR2 is FQGTGA. CDR3 length: 13 amino acids. V was cut by 2 bases and J by 5 bases, with 9 bases left in between. The CDR3 here is CASSLLYGETQYF. Here the CDR3 DNA reads TGTGCCAGCAGCTTACTCTACGGGGAGACCCAGTACTTC.

J is TRBJ1-2 and V is TRBV6-5, with D possibly TRBD1 on 6 matching bases. Looked up from germline, CDR1 is MNHEY and CDR2 is SVGAGI. V gave up 2 bases and J gave up 5 bases, with 15 bases separating them. The CDR3 totals 15 residues. The CDR3 protein is CASSYGVGATYGYTF. Written as DNA, the CDR3 is TGTGCCAGCAGTTACGGGGTGGGGGCCACTTATGGCTACACCTTC.

This clone has more than one count but fewer than ten. The rearrangement links TRBV19 to TRBJ1-2; D not resolved. The germline V gene has CDR1 LNHDA and CDR2 SQIVND (reference sequence). V lost 8 bases, J lost 7 bases, and 14 bases lay in between. The CDR3 totals 12 residues. The DNA for the CDR3 is TGTGCCAGTGGACCACAGCGGGCTGGCTACACCTTC. Protein: CASGPQRAGYTF. Based on the CDR3 plus reference TRBV19 and TRBJ1-2, the full variable domain is DGGITQSPKYLFRKEGQNVTLSCEQNLNHDAMYWYRQDPGQGLRLIYYSQIVNDFQKGDIAEGYSVSREKKESFPLTVTSAQKNPTAFYLCASGPQRAGYTFGSGTRLTVV.

This chain connects TRBV19 to TRBJ1-1; D uncertain. Germline V gene lookup returns CDR1 LNHDA and CDR2 SQIVND (reference sequence). The CDR3 extends over 11 amino acids. V lost 10 bases and J lost 3, with 9 bases in between. Here the CDR3 reads CATSGYTEAFF. CDR3 sequence (DNA): TGTGCCACCAGTGGTTACACTGAAGCTTTCTTT.

V is TRBV10-3 and J is TRBJ2-2; TRBD2 matches at 7 bases. The CDR3 contains 14 residues. Germline V gives CDR1 ENHRY, CDR2 SYGVKD. Trimming at V came to 1 base and at J to 5 bases, leaving 1 base not matched to a gene. CDR3 sequence (DNA): TGTGCCATCAGTGAGTTGGGAGGGACCGGGGAGCTGTTTTTT. Residues: CAISELGGTGELFF.

This rearrangement joins TRBV7-9 to TRBJ1-1; D perhaps matches TRBD1 (5 bases). The CDR3 has 14 amino acids. Trimming shortened V by 2 bases and J by 3 bases, and 10 bases separated the two germline ends. Germline V lookup: CDR1 SEHNR, CDR2 FQNEAQ (reference sequence). CDR3 sequence reads: CASSLWGMDTEAFF. CDR3 bases: TGTGCCAGCAGCTTATGGGGCATGGACACTGAAGCTTTCTTT.

This clone appeared a single time. The rearrangement uses TRBV30 and TRBJ2-3; possibly TRBD1 for D (6 bases). Trimming left V 1 base short and J 0 bases short, with 32 bases between. This CDR3 comprises 22 residues. Germline values: CDR1 GTSNPN, CDR2 SVGIG (reference sequence). The CDR3 spells CAWSALQTFGMGRRGSTDTQYF. CDR3 in DNA: TGTGCCTGGAGTGCTCTCCAAACATTCGGTATGGGGCGCAGGGGAAGCACAGATACGCAGTATTTT.

This clone was recorded only once. The chain carries TRBV5-1 and TRBJ2-5, with 7 bases identical to TRBD1. The CDR3 is 13 amino acids. Unmatched junction bases numbered 8, after V lost 7 bases and J lost 5 bases. Per germline, CDR1 SGHRS and CDR2 YFSETQ. The CDR3 here is CASGRQGGETQYF. DNA for the CDR3: TGCGCCAGCGGCCGACAGGGTGGTGAGACCCAGTACTTC.

V is TRBV27 and J is TRBJ2-7, with 11 nucleotides matching TRBD2. The junction had 4 bases not matched to a gene; V was cut back by 4 bases and J by 5 bases. The CDR3 has 14 residues. Germline V gives CDR1 MNHEY, CDR2 SMNVEV (reference sequence). The DNA for the CDR3 is TGTGCCAGCAGTTCACTAGCGGGAGTCCACGAGCAGTACTTC. It is translated as CASSSLAGVHEQYF.

The rearrangement joins TRBV19 to TRBJ2-3, with D perhaps matching TRBD1 (5 bases). Germline CDR1 and CDR2: LNHDA and SQIVND (reference sequence). The CDR3 has 17 amino acids. Deletions cut 1 base from V and 2 bases from J, with 16 bases between. The CDR3 DNA reads TGTGCCAGTAGTATAGGCCAAACTTACAGGACCACAGATACGCAGTATTTT. Translated, it gives CASSIGQTYRTTDTQYF.

This clone has only one observation. The chain carries TRBV9 and TRBJ2-1, with 7 bases lining up with TRBD2. The V gene end was trimmed by 7 bases and the J gene end by 8 bases; junction bases not matched to a gene: 9. Germline V gene lookup returns CDR1 SGDLS and CDR2 YYNGEE. The length of the CDR3 is 13 residues. In DNA, the CDR3 is TGTGCCAGCCGGGCGGGAGTTAACTATGAGCAGTTCTTC. This translates into CASRAGVNYEQFF. The variable domain in full, with the rest retrieved from reference TRBV9 and TRBJ2-1, is DSGVTQTPKHLITATGQRVTLRCSPRSGDLSVYWYQQSLDQGLQFLIQYYNGEERAKGNILERFSAQQFPDLHSELNLSSLELGDSALYFCASRAGVNYEQFFGPGTRLTVL.

This clone has more than one count but fewer than ten. In DNA form, the CDR3 reads TGTGCCAGCAGTACGAACTACAACAATGAGCAGTTCTTC. This sequence encodes CASSTNYNNEQFF. V gene TRBV28 combines with J gene TRBJ2-1; no reliable D call. The CDR3 is 13 residues long. Between the trimmed V and J ends, which lost 5 bases and 5 bases, there was a span of 10 bases. Looked up from germline, CDR1 is MDHEN and CDR2 is SYDVKM.

This chain connects TRBV19 to TRBJ1-5, with TRBD1 as a possible D gene (6 bases). From germline, CDR1 is LNHDA and CDR2 SQIVND (reference sequence). V was clipped by 0 bases and J by 0 bases, with 9 bases between them. This CDR3 is built from 16 residues. CDR3 nucleotides: TGTGCCAGTAGTATAGATGGGGGCGGTAGCAATCAGCCCCAGCATTTT. Protein: CASSIDGGGSNQPQHF. Together with reference TRBV19 and TRBJ1-5, the CDR3 gives the full variable domain: DGGITQSPKYLFRKEGQNVTLSCEQNLNHDAMYWYRQDPGQGLRLIYYSQIVNDFQKGDIAEGYSVSREKKESFPLTVTSAQKNPTAFYLCASSIDGGGSNQPQHFGDGTRLSIL.

The V gene is TRBV19, the J gene TRBJ1-5; weak D call: TRBD1 (5 bases). The germline V gene encodes CDR1 LNHDA and CDR2 SQIVND (reference sequence). With 1 base removed from V and 2 bases from J, the gap between germline ends came to 12 bases. The CDR3 loop spans 16 amino acids. The CDR3 is CASSIVGGSRNQPQHF. In DNA form, the CDR3 reads TGTGCCAGTAGTATAGTCGGGGGATCCCGCAATCAGCCCCAGCATTTT.

There are a few counts of this clone. The rearrangement uses TRBV2 and TRBJ1-5; 7 bases are shared with TRBD1. Germline assignment: CDR1 SNHLY and CDR2 FYNNEI. The CDR3 is made up of 17 amino acids. V was clipped by 0 bases and J by 1 base; unmatched bases: 6. The CDR3 DNA reads as TGTGCCAGCAGTGAAGCAGAGACAGGGCTGAGCAATCAGCCCCAGCATTTT. This gives the protein CASSEAETGLSNQPQHF.

This clone was seen only a few times. The J gene is TRBJ2-7, the V gene TRBV5-4; a possible D gene is TRBD1 (5 bases). The CDR3 has 14 amino acids. Germline CDR1 is SGHNT and CDR2 is YYREEE (reference sequence). The V and J ends lost 7 bases and 3 bases respectively, with 17 bases between them. This chain's CDR3 is CASRLWGGHYEQYF. For the CDR3, the DNA is TGTGCCAGCCGCCTGTGGGGCGGACACTACGAGCAGTACTTC.

This clone was picked up a small number of times. The rearrangement joins TRBV6-5 to TRBJ2-7, with a possible D match to TRBD2 (6 bases). The CDR3 is 15 amino acids. The V end lost 6 bases, the J end lost 6 bases, and 21 bases lay between the germline ends. The germline V gene has CDR1 MNHEY and CDR2 SVGAGI. DNA of the CDR3: TGTGCCAGCAGGCACATGGGGGACTGGGGAGGCGAGCAGTACTTC. The encoded protein is CASRHMGDWGGEQYF.